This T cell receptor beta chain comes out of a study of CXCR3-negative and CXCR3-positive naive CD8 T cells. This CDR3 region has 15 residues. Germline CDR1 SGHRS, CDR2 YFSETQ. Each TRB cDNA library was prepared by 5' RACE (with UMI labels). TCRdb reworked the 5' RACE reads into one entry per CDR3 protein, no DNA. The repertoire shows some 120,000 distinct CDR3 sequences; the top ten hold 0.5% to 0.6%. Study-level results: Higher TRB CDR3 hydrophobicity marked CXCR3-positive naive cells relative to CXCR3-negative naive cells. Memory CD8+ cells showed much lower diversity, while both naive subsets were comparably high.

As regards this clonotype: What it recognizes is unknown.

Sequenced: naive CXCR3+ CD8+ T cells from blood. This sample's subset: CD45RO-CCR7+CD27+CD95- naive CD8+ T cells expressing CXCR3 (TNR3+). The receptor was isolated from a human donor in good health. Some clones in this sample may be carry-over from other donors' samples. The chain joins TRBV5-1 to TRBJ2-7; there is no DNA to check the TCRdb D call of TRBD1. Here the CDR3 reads CASSEGQGWFGEQYF.